This T cell receptor beta chain derives from a study of blood T cell repertoires in COVID-19. TCRdb's table, derived via immunoSEQ multiplex PCR, lists solely in-frame clones and lacks some. The sample records around 190,000 clones, roughly four fifths being singletons. The CDR3 totals 14 residues. The germline CDR1 and CDR2 sequences are KGHDR and SFDVKD. V trimming: 0 bases; J trimming: 5 bases; junction bases outside the gene matches: 0. The sample taken for sequencing was peripheral blood. The clonotype was recovered from a human donor in a cohort sampled during active COVID-19. The rearrangement uses TRBV24-1 and TRBJ2-3, with 8 bases matching TRBD2. CDR3 in amino acids: CATSDLSGGDTQYF. CDR3 nucleotides: TGTGCCACCAGTGATTTGAGCGGGGGAGATACGCAGTATTTT.